This T cell receptor beta chain was captured by sequencing in a study of memory CD4+ T cells and cytomegalovirus serostatus. V shed 5 bases and J shed 10 bases, with 9 bases lying between them. There are 11 residues in the CDR3. Germline V gene sequence: CDR1 SGHTA, CDR2 FQGNSA. The sort gate was single viable CD3+CD4+CD8-CD45RO+ cells for memory CD4+ T cells. Measured with immunoSEQ multiplex PCR; TCRdb has only the in-frame clones, and not every one. In the table there are tens of thousands of clones, 70% to 80% of which are singletons. The sequenced sample was memory CD4+ T cells from blood. The receptor comes from an adult in good health and CMV-seropositive. This chain uses TRBV7-2 with TRBJ1-3; D gene ambiguous. CDR3 sequence reads: CASSQASTIYF. The CDR3 DNA sequence: TGTGCCAGCAGCCAGGCTTCGACCATATATTTT.